This T cell receptor beta chain was recorded in a study of control samples from healthy donors and cancer patients. CDR3 length equals 15 residues. V was trimmed by 5 bases and J by 0 bases, leaving 13 bases between them. In germline, CDR1 is MDHEN, CDR2 SYDVKM. Libraries were prepared by immunoSEQ multiplex PCR; TCRdb keeps only in-frame clonotypes and omits some of them. The sample contains about 95,000 clones, approximately 80% of which appear only once. This sequence originates from a man under 40 in good health. The chain uses TRBV28 and TRBJ1-1; maybe TRBD1 (6 bases). The sequenced material came from blood. CDR3 nucleotides: TGTGCCAGCAGTGAGCAGGGGCGCATGAACACTGAAGCTTTCTTT. Translation: CASSEQGRMNTEAFF. Filled out from reference TRBV28 and TRBJ1-1, the complete variable domain reads DVKVTQSSRYLVKRTGEKVFLECVQDMDHENMFWYRQDPGLGLRLIYFSYDVKMKEKGDIPEGYSVSREKKERFSLILESASTNQTSMYLCASSEQGRMNTEAFFGQGTRLTVV.